The 22 T cell receptor beta chains given below trace back to one sample, sequenced in a study of T cell repertoires in cytomegalovirus infection. Antigens of these TCRs are unknown. TCRdb recomputed calls from the reads with MiXCR, one row per CDR3 protein. The sample gives around 800,000 distinct CDR3 sequences, 32% of which show up once; under 15% is in the top ten. This specimen consisted of cultured CD8+ T cells from PBMCs, obtained from culture after CMV antigen stimulation. The receptor source for this set is a human donor in good health (CMV status not recorded). Some clones in this sample may be carry-over from other donors' samples.

This clonotype appeared a few times. The CDR3 coding sequence is TGTGCCAGTGTAATCAGGGCGTTTGATAGCAATCAGCCCCAGCATTTT. Translating it yields CASVIRAFDSNQPQHF. The V call is TRBV28, the J call TRBJ1-5, with a tentative D call TRBD1 (5 bases). Germline V gene data show CDR1 as MDHEN and CDR2 as SYDVKM. Deletions cut 9 bases from V and 0 bases from J, with 18 bases between. This CDR3 spans 16 amino acids.

The chain carries TRBV5-6 and TRBJ1-5; TRBD1 agrees at 12 bases. The V gene end was trimmed by 4 bases and the J gene end by 2 bases; junction bases not matched to a gene: 4. The CDR3 length is 16 residues. Germline-derived CDR1 and CDR2 are SGHDT and YYEEEE. Here the CDR3 reads CASSRDRGPRNQPQHF. The CDR3 nucleotides read TGTGCCAGCAGCCGGGACAGGGGGCCTCGCAATCAGCCCCAGCATTTT.

This clonotype has a handful of counts. This chain uses TRBV6-5 with TRBJ2-7, with D possibly matching TRBD2 (7 bases). Trimming shortened V by 2 bases and J by 3 bases, and 20 bases separated the two germline ends. CDR3 length: 17 amino acids. Germline CDR1 is MNHEY and CDR2 is SVGAGI. In nucleotides, the CDR3 is TGTGCCAGCAGTTACGGTTCGGGGGGCCAATGGGACTACGAGCAGTACTTC. The encoded protein is CASSYGSGGQWDYEQYF.

J is TRBJ2-6 and V is TRBV19, with D perhaps given as TRBD1 or TRBD2 (7 bases each). The CDR3 runs 19 residues. Trimming pared 4 bases from V and 2 bases from J, leaving 21 bases between. Germline-derived CDR1 and CDR2 are LNHDA and SQIVND (reference sequence). The CDR3: CASSTPREGAPPGANVLTF. CDR3 nucleotides: TGTGCCAGTAGTACCCCCAGGGAGGGGGCGCCGCCTGGGGCCAACGTCCTGACTTTC.

This chain joins TRBV12-3 or TRBV12-4 and TRBJ2-1; the D is unclear. V was shortened by 5 bases and J by 9 bases, with 11 bases between the two germline ends. The CDR3 has 12 amino acids. Here the CDR3 DNA reads TGTGCCAGCAGTCCTGGTAGGCTTGAGCAGTTCTTC. This translates into CASSPGRLEQFF.

This clonotype came up a few times. CDR3 DNA: TGTGCCACCAGGGTTGGCGCCCGGGAGCTGTTTTTT. Its protein product is CATRVGARELFF. The chain couples TRBV7-8 to TRBJ2-2; a possible D gene is TRBD1 (5 bases). The germline gives CDR1 SGHVS, CDR2 FQNEAQ. Trimming pared 10 bases from V and 9 bases from J, leaving 15 bases between. This CDR3 region has 12 residues.

A few counts support this clonotype. V usage is TRBV12-3 or TRBV12-4 and J usage is TRBJ2-5; 7 bases agree with TRBD1. This CDR3 has 13 residues. V shed 6 bases and J 2 bases; nucleotides not matched to a gene: 3. CDR3 region: CASRGDSQETQYF. The CDR3 bases are TGTGCCAGCAGGGGGGACAGTCAAGAGACCCAGTACTTC.

The table lists this clonotype with many counts. The chain links TRBV29-1 to TRBJ1-1; TRBD1 aligns across 7 bases. Losses at the gene ends were 3 bases for V and 6 bases for J; bases not matched to a gene: 7. Germline V gene data show CDR1 as SQVTM and CDR2 as ANQGSEA. The CDR3 has 13 amino acids. The CDR3 region has the DNA TGCAGCGTTGAGACAGGGTCACTTTCTGAAGCTTTCTTT. This translates into CSVETGSLSEAFF. Variable domain in full (rest from reference TRBV29-1 and TRBJ1-1): SAVISQKPSRDICQRGTSLTIQCQVDSQVTMMFWYRQQPGQSLTLIATANQGSEATYESGFVIDKFPISRPNLTFSTLTVSNMSPEDSSIYLCSVETGSLSEAFFGQGTRLTVV.

This clonotype was picked up a small number of times. The V gene is TRBV29-1, the J gene TRBJ2-1, with a possible D match to TRBD1 (5 bases). CDR1 is SQVTM and CDR2 is ANQGSEA in the germline V gene. Trimming took 0 bases from V and 10 from J, leaving 13 bases between them. This CDR3 is 13 amino acids long. The CDR3 nucleotides read TGCAGCGTTGAAGAGAAGGGGTTGGGAGAGCAGTTCTTC. The encoded protein is CSVEEKGLGEQFF.

The chain recombines TRBV7-9 with TRBJ1-2; no firm D call. The V end lost 7 bases, the J end lost 6 bases, and 21 bases lay between the germline ends. The CDR3 covers 15 residues. The germline gives CDR1 SEHNR, CDR2 FQNEAQ (reference sequence). The CDR3 nucleotides are TGTGCCAGCACCGCCTCTGGTGGGAGGCTTCATGGCTACACCTTC. Protein: CASTASGGRLHGYTF.

The chain joins TRBV27 to TRBJ2-7; 7 bases match TRBD1. Germline V gives CDR1 MNHEY, CDR2 SMNVEV (reference sequence). The CDR3 is 16 amino acids. V was pared by 6 bases and J by 2 bases, with 13 bases of the junction left unmatched. The CDR3 here is CASSQIPTGSTYEQYF. The DNA of the CDR3 is TGTGCCAGCAGCCAAATTCCGACAGGGTCCACCTACGAGCAGTACTTC.

The chain combines TRBV12-3 or TRBV12-4 with TRBJ1-1; 8 bases are a match to TRBD1. Losses at the gene ends were 6 bases for V and 3 bases for J; bases not matched to a gene: 18. CDR3 length: 18 amino acids. The CDR3 loop reads CASRFSGTGVSGDTEAFF. The CDR3 DNA follows: TGTGCCAGCAGGTTTAGCGGGACAGGAGTTTCTGGGGACACTGAAGCTTTCTTT.

A single count supports this clonotype. The rearrangement links TRBV7-9 to TRBJ1-2, with D possibly TRBD1 on 6 matching bases. The CDR3 spans 15 residues. Trimming removed 1 base from V and 4 bases from J, with 13 bases in between. From germline, CDR1 is SEHNR and CDR2 FQNEAQ (reference sequence). As DNA, the CDR3 is TGTGCCAGCAGCTTAGGAGGGGGACCCATCTATGGCTACACCTTC. Residues: CASSLGGGPIYGYTF.

The table lists this clonotype with a few counts. The chain recombines TRBV5-4 with TRBJ1-2; TRBD1 is a possible D gene (6 bases). Per the germline V gene, CDR1 is SGHNT and CDR2 is YYREEE (reference sequence). This CDR3 has 16 amino acids. V was clipped by 4 bases and J by 3 bases, with 19 bases between them. Here the CDR3 reads CASSTLGTTPDYGYTF. The DNA of the CDR3 is TGTGCCAGCAGCACCCTGGGGACAACGCCTGACTATGGCTACACCTTC.

The chain is built from TRBV12-3 or TRBV12-4 and TRBJ1-3; no clear D gene. V was cut by 6 bases and J by 2 bases, with 14 bases left in between. The CDR3 loop spans 15 amino acids. The CDR3 region is CASSPNGSPGNTIYF. Written as DNA, the CDR3 is TGTGCCAGCAGCCCCAATGGTAGTCCTGGAAACACCATATATTTT.

The chain joins TRBV7-9 to TRBJ2-2, with D perhaps TRBD1 or TRBD2 (5 bases each). CDR3 length: 12 amino acids. Germline V lookup: CDR1 SEHNR, CDR2 FQNEAQ (reference sequence). Trimming cost V 4 bases and J 9 bases, with 9 bases left between them. The DNA for the CDR3 is TGTGCCAGCAGCTCCTGGGGGTGGGAGCTGTTTTTT. This codes for CASSSWGWELFF.

The rearrangement joins TRBV7-9 to TRBJ2-5, with 9 bases fitting TRBD2. CDR1 is SEHNR, CDR2 FQNEAQ, per germline (reference sequence). This CDR3 is built from 19 residues. Unmatched junction bases numbered 19, after V lost 5 bases and J lost 3 bases. The CDR3 reads CASSTSSGDTPTVKETQYF. CDR3 bases: TGTGCCAGCAGCACCTCTAGCGGGGATACCCCTACTGTTAAAGAGACCCAGTACTTC.

This clonotype was counted a few times. DNA for the CDR3: TGTGCCAGCAGTTCAAGGGTTCGGTACTTC. It is translated as CASSSRVRYF. The chain couples TRBV12-3 or TRBV12-4 to TRBJ2-7; no clear D gene. This CDR3 has 10 residues. Trimming removed 4 bases at V and 12 bases at J, with 10 bases between.

This clonotype was picked up one time. The chain has TRBV11-3 and TRBJ2-3, with a tentative D call TRBD2 (5 bases). V shed 5 bases and J shed 0 bases, with 12 bases lying between them. The CDR3 loop spans 15 amino acids. Germline CDR1 reads SGHNT; CDR2 reads YENEEA. In DNA, the CDR3 is TGTGCCAGCAGCCAACTAGGATCTAGCACAGATACGCAGTATTTT. This codes for CASSQLGSSTDTQYF.

There are many counts of this clonotype. V usage is TRBV7-2 and J usage is TRBJ2-2, with D tentatively TRBD2 (7 bases). The germline V and J ends were trimmed by 0 bases and 7 bases, with 15 bases remaining between them. The CDR3 is 16 residues long. CDR1 is SGHTA, CDR2 FQGNSA, per germline. In DNA, the CDR3 is TGTGCCAGCAGCTTAGCGGGGGGGCTAAGGAGCGGGGAGCTGTTTTTT. Its translation: CASSLAGGLRSGELFF.

This clonotype was seen a few times. The chain uses TRBV7-9 and TRBJ1-2, with D perhaps TRBD1 (5 bases). The CDR3 runs 13 residues. Germline-derived CDR1 and CDR2 are SEHNR and FQNEAQ (reference sequence). V shed 6 bases and J shed 4 bases, with 12 bases lying between them. The CDR3 DNA reads TGTGCCAGCAGTTCGGGACGGCCCTATGGCTACACCTTC. It encodes CASSSGRPYGYTF.

The rearrangement links TRBV19 to TRBJ1-5, with D tentatively TRBD1 (5 bases). V shed 3 bases and J shed 6 bases, with 12 bases lying between them. Germline V lookup: CDR1 LNHDA, CDR2 SQIVND (reference sequence). The CDR3 spans 14 residues. CDR3 coding DNA: TGTGCCAGTAGTATTTCAGGGACCGGTCAGCCCCAGCATTTT. It encodes CASSISGTGQPQHF.